The rows below give T cell receptor beta chains drawn from one sample of a study of CD8 T cells in ankylosing spondylitis. TCRdb reanalysed the 5' RACE reads using MiXCR and keeps one entry per CDR3 protein. The sample consists of 240,000 or so distinct CDR3 sequences, 7.5% to 9% of them appearing once. Input material: blood, either unsorted or a sorted T cell fraction (not recorded which). The receptors were gathered from a male donor with ankylosing spondylitis or in good health (not recorded which). The CDR3 runs from the conserved cysteine through the conserved F or W.

TRBV5-1 | CASSPLFNTEAFF
TRBV20-1 | CSASSGGNTGELFF
TRBV2 | CASSGLGQNQETQYF
TRBV12-3/TRBV12-4 | CASTSGQYNQPQHF
TRBV4-2 | CASSQARNYEQYF
TRBV5-5 | CASSFQGRFDEQFF
TRBV6-5 | CASSSYRFDSGDYNEQFF
TRBV5-5 | CASSKTPTYEQYF
TRBV18 | CASSPPGDSGNTIYF
TRBV7-2 | CASSFGLAGGPGEQFF
TRBV20-1 | CSARRGGPYNEQFF
TRBV6-1 | CASSARQGDQPQHF
TRBV5-1 | CASSLEGGQDTQYF
TRBV5-5 | CASSLVRDEQFF
TRBV10-1 | CASSEFSLAGNHPPYNEQFF
TRBV5-4 | CASSLVGQQETQYF
TRBV20-1 | CSARDLTGPYEQYF
TRBV14 | CASSPWTGWNTGELFF
TRBV20-1 | CSADGNTEAFF
TRBV20-1 | CSARGARGDTEAFF
TRBV29-1 | CSPWTGRRKTQYF
TRBV6-2/TRBV6-3 | CASSYQGAHGNEQFF
TRBV7-9 | CASSPHGAPGELFF
TRBV10-3 | CAISGQGLVTEAFF
TRBV4-1 | CASSQVQVWGTGELFF
TRBV7-2 | CASSSDSIETQYF
TRBV20-1 | CSAWLSGASTEAFF
TRBV5-1 | CASSLAANLHEQFF
TRBV14 | CASSQVGVGEQYF
TRBV7-2 | CASSRGVGRPLHF
TRBV19 | CASSPELGGASYGYTF
TRBV20-1 | CCARATSDRRSGNTIYF
TRBV20-1 | CSARQSRADMNTEAFF
TRBV7-3 | CASSLHTEGTEAFF
TRBV4-3 | CASSLRPPGQTMNTEAFF
TRBV9 | CASSPWTSGGRGTDTQYF
TRBV9 | CASSPMDLSSYNSPLHF
TRBV20-1 | CSASFRTRQSEQYF
TRBV20-1 | CSVWTGDPDTQYF
TRBV4-3 | CASSQVFASSTDTQYF
TRBV6-5 | CASSSGLRFTGELFF
TRBV20-1 | CSAPLRTGETQYF
TRBV4-3 | CASSLFRDSNYGYTF
TRBV7-3 | CASSPRDSGGYTF
TRBV15 | CATSPRRTSGSLFNEQFF
TRBV5-6 | CASSIAPLLGGGWSYEQYF
TRBV6-5 | CASSYRRRAGETQYF
TRBV12-3/TRBV12-4 | CASSLSGDQPQHF
TRBV20-1 | CSAKPGDQPQHF
TRBV20-1 | CSAPIQRASYNEQFF
TRBV4-1 | CASSLIFAEGSGGYTF
TRBV29-1 | CSVSMPRDEQYF
TRBV7-3 | CASSFLGGGSQETQYF